Sequencing of this T cell receptor (beta chain) was carried out in a study of regulatory T cells in long-lasting Graves disease. Study at large: The term persistent Graves' disease signified upward of 5 years on antithyroid drugs with positive TSH receptor antibodies. Study-wide points: Because few samples were included, accuracy may have been lower. Sampling was limited to peripheral blood rather than thyroid tissue.

CDR1 MNHNS and CDR2 SASEGT come from the germline V gene. V dropped 7 bases and J dropped 0; count of bases not matched to a gene: 2. The CDR3 extends over 13 amino acids. Time point in this sample: persistent/refractory GD, antithyroid drugs over 5 years with positive TRAb. Preparation of the TCR library used RNA extracted from PBMCs. This clonotype came up many times. Its cognate antigen is unknown. Construction of the TCR beta libraries employed iRepertoire HTBI primers in conjunction with Arm-PCR of CDR3 regions. TCRdb re-derived calls from the multiplex PCR reads in MiXCR, one entry per CDR3 protein. Of 400,000 to 600,000 distinct CDR3 sequences in the sample, 20% to 25% were seen once.

Sequencing used peripheral blood mononuclear cells (PBMCs), obtained when the disease was refractory, from a patient treated with antithyroid drugs. The clonotype comes from a female donor with Graves disease. The V gene is TRBV6-1, the J gene TRBJ1-2; 7 positions agree with TRBD1. The CDR3 sequence is CASTDRANYGYTF. The CDR3 bases are TGTGCCAGCACCGACAGGGCTAACTATGGCTACACCTTC.